These 10 T cell receptor beta chains were sequenced from one sample in a study of blood T cells in healthy people across ages. PCR was performed a second time for 7 to 11 cycles using a sample-barcoded 5' primer and a J-beta primer mix. Using its own MiXCR run on the 5' RACE reads, TCRdb lists one record per CDR3 protein. Of roughly 2 million distinct CDR3 sequences in the sample, just under 50% were seen once. The sequenced material came from blood. These receptors all come from a woman between 40 and 55 years old in good health.

This clonotype was picked up many times. V is TRBV13 and J is TRBJ2-3, with TRBD1 matching over 8 bases. Germline CDR1 is PRHDT and CDR2 is FYEKMQ (reference sequence). This CDR3 region has 15 residues. V lost 5 bases and J lost 2; bases outside the gene matches: 6. In DNA, the CDR3 is TGTGCCAGCAGCCCCGGGACAGGACTCACAGATACGCAGTATTTT. Its translation: CASSPGTGLTDTQYF.

This clonotype was recorded a few times. The CDR3 sequence: CASSARGGVSTDTQYF. The CDR3 nucleotides are TGTGCCAGCAGCGCCCGAGGGGGGGTTAGCACAGATACGCAGTATTTT. The chain recombines TRBV7-2 with TRBJ2-3, with D possibly TRBD2 on 7 matching bases. From germline, CDR1 is SGHTA and CDR2 FQGNSA. Trimming stripped 5 bases from V and 0 bases from J, with 15 bases between. CDR3 size: 16 residues.

This clonotype was found a few times. The chain uses TRBV2 and TRBJ1-6; no definite D call. Trimming removed 5 bases at V and 7 bases at J, with 15 bases between. CDR1 is SNHLY, CDR2 FYNNEI, per germline. The CDR3 extends over 15 amino acids. The CDR3 loop reads CASSPPGRGNSPLHF. Written as DNA, the CDR3 is TGTGCCAGCAGTCCCCCCGGACGTGGAAATTCACCCCTCCACTTT.

This clonotype was seen more than once but under ten times. V and J are TRBV20-1 and TRBJ2-1; 13 bases are shared with TRBD2. The CDR3 is 17 residues long. With V trimmed by 6 bases and J by 0 bases, 8 bases remained unmatched. Germline V gives CDR1 DFQATT, CDR2 SNEGSKA (reference sequence). The CDR3 DNA reads TGCAGTGCGTGGGGACTAGCGGGGCCCAGCTCCTACAATGAGCAGTTCTTC. Translating it yields CSAWGLAGPSSYNEQFF.

The rearrangement links TRBV7-2 to TRBJ2-7, with no clear D. The germline V gene encodes CDR1 SGHTA and CDR2 FQGNSA. V lost 1 base to trimming and J lost 3 bases, with 7 bases between them. This CDR3 is built from 13 residues. CDR3 DNA: TGTGCCAGCAGCTTAGACCCAGTCTACGAGCAGTACTTC. Its translation: CASSLDPVYEQYF.

The V and J genes are TRBV2 and TRBJ2-7; 9 nucleotides align to TRBD1. This CDR3 is 14 amino acids long. Germline CDR1 and CDR2: SNHLY and FYNNEI. After removal of 6 bases from V and 4 bases from J, the junction contained 7 bases not matched to a gene. The CDR3 bases are TGTGCCAGCAGCGTAACGGACAGGGGTTACGAGCAGTACTTC. Translated: CASSVTDRGYEQYF.

This clonotype was seen a handful of times. The chain has TRBV6-5 and TRBJ1-2; D possibly corresponds to TRBD1 (6 bases). Germline lookup yields CDR1 MNHEY and CDR2 SVGAGI. The CDR3 is made up of 13 amino acids. V was trimmed by 6 bases and J by 6 bases, leaving 14 bases between them. The CDR3 DNA is TGTGCCAGCAGAACAGGGATGGGCGATGGCTACACCTTC. Translation gives CASRTGMGDGYTF.

This clonotype showed up just a few times. The gene calls are TRBV29-1 and TRBJ2-7; D perhaps matches TRBD1 (6 bases). The CDR3 extends over 14 amino acids. V lost 6 bases and J 0 bases, leaving 15 bases between the germline ends. The germline gives CDR1 SQVTM, CDR2 ANQGSEA. The DNA of the CDR3 is TGCAGCGTCGTTGGACAGCTGAGCTCCTACGAGCAGTACTTC. Protein product: CSVVGQLSSYEQYF.

The rearrangement uses TRBV2 and TRBJ2-1; D possibly uses TRBD1 or TRBD2 (6 bases each). V lost 5 bases to trimming and J lost 6 bases, with 14 bases between them. Germline lookup yields CDR1 SNHLY and CDR2 FYNNEI. The CDR3 extends over 14 amino acids. CDR3 coding DNA: TGTGCCAGCAGTCAGGAGGGGACACCCAATGAGCAGTTCTTC. It encodes CASSQEGTPNEQFF.

This chain uses TRBV7-2 with TRBJ1-2; D not certain. Germline assignment: CDR1 SGHTA and CDR2 FQGNSA. Between the trimmed V and J ends, which lost 1 base and 7 bases, there was a span of 13 bases. This CDR3 has 14 amino acids. The CDR3 nucleotides read TGTGCCAGCAGCTTAGATCGGGTAGCGGGTGGCTACACCTTC. Translated, it gives CASSLDRVAGGYTF.